The text below deals with one T cell receptor beta chain. Its antigen remains unidentified. Profiling relied on immunoSEQ multiplex PCR, and the TCRdb table lists in-frame clones only, not all of them. The sample has about 65,000 clones; around 77% are singletons. This sample was included in a study of vaccination effects on CD4 cells after COVID-19. Study at large: BNT162b2 vaccine or mRNA-1273 vaccine was given to participants in two doses.

There are 14 residues in the CDR3. V lost 0 bases to trimming and J lost 0 bases, with 5 bases between them. Germline lookup yields CDR1 SGHRS and CDR2 YFSETQ. Viral peptide pool expansion of antigen-specific CD4+ T cells preceded sequencing in the ViraFEST assay. Scientists isolated CD4+ T cells after a roughly 10-day culture period ended. The healthy vaccine recipients, who had no prior SARS-CoV-2 infection, showed negative nucleocapsid antibodies. Each culture had half its medium swapped for IL-2 medium on days 3 and 7. This specimen was CD4+ T cells from PBMCs cultured with HCoV-NL63 spike peptides, taken before COVID-19 vaccination. The sequence derives from a human donor who received a COVID-19 vaccine. This sequence joins TRBV5-1 and TRBJ2-3; D may correspond to TRBD1 or TRBD2 (5 bases each). The CDR3 DNA reads TGCGCCAGCAGCTTGGGGGACAGCACAGATACGCAGTATTTT. It specifies CASSLGDSTDTQYF.